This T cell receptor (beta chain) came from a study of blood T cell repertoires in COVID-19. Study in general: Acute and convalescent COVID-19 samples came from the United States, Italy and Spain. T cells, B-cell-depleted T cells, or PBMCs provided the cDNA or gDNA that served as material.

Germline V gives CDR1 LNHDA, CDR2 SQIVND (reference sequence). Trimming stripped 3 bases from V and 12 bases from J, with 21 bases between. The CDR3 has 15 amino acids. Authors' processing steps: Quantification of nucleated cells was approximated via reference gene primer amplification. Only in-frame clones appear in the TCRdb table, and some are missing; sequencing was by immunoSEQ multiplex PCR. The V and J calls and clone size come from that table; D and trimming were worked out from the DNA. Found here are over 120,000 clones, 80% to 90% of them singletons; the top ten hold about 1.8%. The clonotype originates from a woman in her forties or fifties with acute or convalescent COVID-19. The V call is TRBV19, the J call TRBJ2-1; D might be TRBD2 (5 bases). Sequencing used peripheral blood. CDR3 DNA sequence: TGTGCCAGTAGTATTAGCTGGGCGGGCCCGGGCGGGCAGTTCTTC. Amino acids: CASSISWAGPGGQFF.